The 23 T cell receptor beta chains below were found in one sample sequenced in a study of blood T cell repertoires in COVID-19. The table came from immunoSEQ multiplex PCR; TCRdb's copy has only in-frame clones and leaves some out. The sample has roughly 140,000 clones; 84% are singletons. The source material was peripheral blood. The origin of the receptors is a woman aged 45 to 65 in a cohort sampled during active or convalescent COVID-19.

This clone has ten or more counts. The chain has TRBV5-5 and TRBJ1-4; D remains unclear. The CDR3 sequence is 14 residues long. V gave up 4 bases and J gave up 2 bases, with 9 bases separating them. Germline V CDR1 and CDR2: SGHKS, YYEKEE (reference sequence). The CDR3 sequence: CASSQAGTNEKLFF. CDR3 coding DNA: TGTGCCAGCAGCCAGGCGGGTACTAATGAAAAACTGTTTTTT.

This clone was seen only a few times. V and J are TRBV2 and TRBJ2-1; TRBD1 matches 7 bases. The germline gives CDR1 SNHLY, CDR2 FYNNEI. This CDR3 is built from 13 residues. V shed 5 bases, J shed 8 bases, and the junction held 6 bases outside the gene matches. As DNA, the CDR3 is TGTGCCAGCAGTCAGAAGGGGGCCCATGAGCAGTTCTTC. Protein product: CASSQKGAHEQFF. Full variable domain (remainder filled in from reference TRBV2 and TRBJ2-1): EPEVTQTPSHQVTQMGQEVILRCVPISNHLYFYWYRQILGQKVEFLVSFYNNEISEKSEIFDDQFSVERPDGSNFTLKIRSTKLEDSAMYFCASSQKGAHEQFFGPGTRLTVL.

The chain uses TRBV4-1 and TRBJ1-2, with 9 bases lining up with TRBD1. This CDR3 has 16 amino acids. Germline-derived CDR1 and CDR2 are MGHRA and YSYEKL. J lost 4 bases, V lost 2 bases, and 8 bases had no gene match. CDR3 DNA sequence: TGCGCCAGCAGCCAAACACCGGGACAGGGCGGCTATGGCTACACCTTC. It is translated as CASSQTPGQGGYGYTF.

In its sample, this clone was seen once. This chain connects TRBV6-6 to TRBJ1-2, with a weak D call TRBD1 (5 bases). V was pared by 5 bases and J by 2 bases, with 6 bases between. The CDR3 is 12 amino acids. Germline loops: CDR1 MNHNY, CDR2 SVGAGI (reference sequence). CDR3: CASSKGNYGYTF. CDR3 nucleotides: TGTGCCAGCAGTAAGGGGAACTATGGCTACACCTTC.

The chain recombines TRBV10-3 with TRBJ2-3, with D possibly matching TRBD1 (5 bases). V was clipped by 1 base and J by 4 bases, with 9 bases between them. CDR3 length: 14 amino acids. Germline-derived CDR1 and CDR2 are ENHRY and SYGVKD. This CDR3 is CAISEYGQPDTQYF. CDR3 nucleotide sequence: TGTGCCATCAGTGAGTACGGACAACCAGATACGCAGTATTTT.

The J gene is TRBJ2-5, the V gene TRBV5-1; D not resolved. Trimming pared 2 bases from V and 2 bases from J, leaving 4 bases between. Germline CDR1 and CDR2: SGHRS and YFSETQ. There are 12 residues in the CDR3. This chain's CDR3 is CASSFYQETQYF. In DNA, the CDR3 is TGCGCCAGCAGCTTTTATCAAGAGACCCAGTACTTC.

The chain couples TRBV13 to TRBJ1-1; D remains ambiguous. Between the trimmed V and J ends, which lost 4 bases and 11 bases, there was a span of 20 bases. Germline-derived CDR1 and CDR2 are PRHDT and FYEKMQ (reference sequence). The CDR3 runs to 14 residues. CDR3 coding DNA: TGTGCCAGCAGCTCAGGAAGCGGGAATCGTTGGGCTTTCTTT. This codes for CASSSGSGNRWAFF.

The chain combines TRBV6-2 or TRBV6-3 with TRBJ2-3, with TRBD1 matching 7 bases. J was trimmed by 0 bases and V by 6 bases; bases with no gene match: 6. Germline CDR1 is MNHEY and CDR2 is SVGEGT. This CDR3 is 15 amino acids long. CDR3: CASSADRISTDTQYF. CDR3 in DNA: TGTGCCAGCAGCGCGGACAGGATAAGCACAGATACGCAGTATTTT.

This clone was counted at least ten times. The chain couples TRBV27 to TRBJ2-7; 7 nucleotides line up with TRBD1. The germline gives CDR1 MNHEY, CDR2 SMNVEV (reference sequence). With 7 bases clipped from V and 6 bases from J, the junction kept 3 bases outside the gene matches. This CDR3 region has 11 residues. The CDR3 coding sequence is TGTGCCAGCAAGAACAGGGGCGAGCAGTACTTC. Translating it yields CASKNRGEQYF.

The chain is built from TRBV29-1 and TRBJ2-7; 9 nucleotides agree with TRBD1. The CDR3 loop spans 17 amino acids. Germline CDR1 and CDR2: SQVTM and ANQGSEA. V was clipped by 1 base and J by 4 bases; unmatched bases: 14. CDR3 DNA sequence: TGCAGCGTTGAAGGACAGGGGGAAAGGTATGGTTTTTACGAGCAGTACTTC. Its protein product is CSVEGQGERYGFYEQYF.

This clone has a single count. The chain has TRBV6-1 and TRBJ1-1; D unclear. Germline lookup yields CDR1 MNHNS and CDR2 SASEGT. The CDR3 consists of 13 residues. V lost 3 bases to trimming and J lost 2 bases, with 7 bases between them. The CDR3 nucleotides are TGTGCCAGCAGTGATTTGCGAAACACTGAAGCTTTCTTT. Its translation is CASSDLRNTEAFF.

The rearrangement joins TRBV7-2 to TRBJ1-6; 9 bases are a match to TRBD1. The CDR3 loop spans 14 amino acids. Germline trimming cut 2 bases from V and 8 bases from J; bases unmatched to any gene: 1. The germline CDR1 and CDR2 sequences are SGHTA and FQGNSA. The CDR3 spells CASSLWTGDSPLHF. The CDR3 DNA is TGTGCCAGCAGCTTATGGACAGGGGATTCACCCCTCCACTTT.

The chain is built from TRBV12-3 or TRBV12-4 and TRBJ1-4; a possible D gene is TRBD1 (5 bases). The V gene lost 3 bases and the J gene lost 8 bases, with 10 bases spanning the gap. The CDR3 is 13 amino acids. CDR3 coding DNA: TGTGCCAGCAGTTTGGGGCAGTGGGAAAAACTGTTTTTT. This encodes CASSLGQWEKLFF.

The chain is built from TRBV29-1 and TRBJ2-1, with unresolved D. Germline values: CDR1 SQVTM, CDR2 ANQGSEA. Trimming pared 3 bases from V and 4 bases from J, leaving 7 bases between. The CDR3 is made up of 12 amino acids. CDR3 nucleotide sequence: TGCAGCGTTGAGGGCAATTACAATGAGCAGTTCTTC. Translation gives CSVEGNYNEQFF.

This clone was seen a single time. The rearrangement joins TRBV11-2 to TRBJ1-1, with 8 bases aligning to TRBD1. V shed 1 base, J shed 3 bases, and the junction held 4 bases outside the gene matches. The CDR3 has 15 amino acids. CDR1 and CDR2 from the germline V gene are SGHAT and FQNNGV. CDR3 in DNA: TGTGCCAGCAGCTTAGGGCAGGGGGCGGACACTGAAGCTTTCTTT. Its protein is CASSLGQGADTEAFF. Looking up the rest from reference TRBV11-2 and TRBJ1-1 gives the full variable domain: EAGVAQSPRYKIIEKRQSVAFWCNPISGHATLYWYQQILGQGPKLLIQFQNNGVVDDSQLPKDRFSAERLKGVDSTLKIQPAKLEDSAVYLCASSLGQGADTEAFFGQGTRLTVV.

This clone was recorded many times. Written as DNA, the CDR3 is TGTGCCAGCAGTTACTCGCCAATAGCGGGGATATACAATGAGCAGTTCTTC. This codes for CASSYSPIAGIYNEQFF. The chain has TRBV6-2 or TRBV6-3 and TRBJ2-1; 8 nucleotides align to TRBD2. CDR1 and CDR2 from the germline V gene are MNHEY and SVGEGT. V shed 0 bases and J 4 bases; nucleotides not matched to a gene: 8. This CDR3 spans 17 amino acids.

The chain links TRBV4-2 to TRBJ2-7, with TRBD1 matching 11 bases. J gave up 2 bases and V 4 bases, and 4 bases lay outside the gene matches. The V gene's germline CDR1 is LGHNA and CDR2 YNFKEQ. The CDR3 extends over 15 amino acids. The CDR3 sequence is CASSPGQGATYEQYF. The DNA of the CDR3 is TGTGCCAGCAGCCCAGGACAGGGGGCTACCTACGAGCAGTACTTC.

This clone was picked up one time. The chain links TRBV10-3 to TRBJ1-1; tentative D call: TRBD1 (6 bases). The length of the CDR3 is 16 residues. Trimming cost V 11 bases and J 1 base, with 23 bases left between them. Germline V gene data show CDR1 as ENHRY and CDR2 as SYGVKD. The CDR3 DNA is TGTGCCGTAAAAACGGGACATGAGATCAAGAACACTGAAGCTTTCTTT. Translating it yields CAVKTGHEIKNTEAFF.

The chain links TRBV5-1 to TRBJ2-5; possible D gene TRBD1, 5 bases. The CDR3 is 15 residues long. Looked up from germline, CDR1 is SGHRS and CDR2 is YFSETQ. Trimming stripped 1 base from V and 1 base from J, with 11 bases between. CDR3 protein: CASSLSAGPQETQYF. CDR3 bases: TGCGCCAGCAGCTTGTCGGCAGGGCCCCAAGAGACCCAGTACTTC.

V and J are TRBV6-2 or TRBV6-3 and TRBJ1-1; D unclear. There are 12 residues in the CDR3. The germline CDR1 and CDR2 sequences are MNHEY and SVGEGT. V dropped 5 bases and J dropped 0 bases, with 4 bases sitting between them. CDR3 sequence: CASSPMNTEAFF. For the CDR3, the DNA is TGTGCCAGCAGTCCCATGAACACTGAAGCTTTCTTT.

The rearrangement links TRBV5-5 to TRBJ2-5; TRBD2 matches 7 bases. This CDR3 is built from 14 residues. Germline lookup yields CDR1 SGHKS and CDR2 YYEKEE (reference sequence). The trim removed 2 bases at V and 2 bases at J, leaving 3 bases unmatched. The CDR3 nucleotides are TGTGCCAGCAGCTTTCCAGCGGGACAAGAGACCCAGTACTTC. It translates to CASSFPAGQETQYF.

The chain uses TRBV5-1 and TRBJ1-4, with D perhaps matching TRBD1 (5 bases). Germline V gives CDR1 SGHRS, CDR2 YFSETQ. This CDR3 has 14 amino acids. V was trimmed by 6 bases and J by 5 bases, leaving 14 bases between them. The CDR3 DNA is TGCGCCAGCAAACAGCAGGGCCCGAATGAAAAACTGTTTTTT. Encoded protein: CASKQQGPNEKLFF.

The rearrangement links TRBV19 to TRBJ1-1; D remains ambiguous. This CDR3 region has 14 residues. CDR1 and CDR2 (germline): LNHDA, SQIVND (reference sequence). Trimming took off 3 bases at V and 1 base at J, with 9 bases between the two ends. The CDR3 spells CASSILAANTEAFF. The CDR3 nucleotides are TGTGCCAGTAGTATCCTCGCGGCGAACACTGAAGCTTTCTTT. The variable domain in full, completed from reference TRBV19 and TRBJ1-1, reads DGGITQSPKYLFRKEGQNVTLSCEQNLNHDAMYWYRQDPGQGLRLIYYSQIVNDFQKGDIAEGYSVSREKKESFPLTVTSAQKNPTAFYLCASSILAANTEAFFGQGTRLTVV.